Below, 23 T cell receptor beta chains from the same sample are listed, as sequenced in a study of response to subunit inactivated influenza vaccine. TCRdb reanalysed the RT-PCR reads using MiXCR and keeps one entry per CDR3 protein. The sample yields fewer than 650,000 distinct CDR3 sequences, around 13% seen once. The sequencing used PBMCs from blood, collected roughly 48 days after vaccination. Source of these receptors: a man aged 45-60 years who received an inactivated influenza vaccine.

The sample holds many counts of this clonotype. The V gene is TRBV10-3, the J gene TRBJ2-5; no clear D. The ends were cut back, 3 bases at V and 2 bases at J, with 10 bases in the middle. Germline V gives CDR1 ENHRY, CDR2 SYGVKD. This CDR3 region has 14 residues. The DNA of the CDR3 is TGTGCCATCAGTGAAGGTCCGGGTCAAGAGACCCAGTACTTC. Residues: CAISEGPGQETQYF.

The sample holds a few counts of this clonotype. This chain links TRBV12-3 or TRBV12-4 with TRBJ2-4; perhaps TRBD1 as D (6 bases). V lost 3 bases and J lost 0, with 12 bases in between. This CDR3 spans 16 amino acids. The CDR3 protein is CASSLTGQLAKNIQYF. The CDR3 coding sequence is TGTGCCAGCAGTTTGACGGGACAACTAGCCAAAAACATTCAGTACTTC.

The chain combines TRBV6-2 or TRBV6-3 with TRBJ2-5, with TRBD2 matching over 16 bases. Losses at the gene ends were 7 bases for V and 4 bases for J; bases not matched to a gene: 9. In germline, CDR1 is MNHEY, CDR2 SVGEGT. The CDR3 has 17 amino acids. The CDR3 DNA is TGTGCCAGCATCAAGGGACTAGCGGGAGGGCCAACAGAGACCCAGTACTTC. Its protein is CASIKGLAGGPTETQYF.

This clonotype was detected ten times or more. The chain links TRBV18 to TRBJ2-5; no firm D call. Germline V CDR1 and CDR2: KGHSH, LQKENI. CDR3 size: 13 residues. Trimming cost V 2 bases and J 2 bases, with 6 bases left between them. CDR3 sequence: CASSPGQQETQYF. As DNA, the CDR3 is TGTGCCAGCTCACCAGGCCAGCAAGAGACCCAGTACTTC. Variable domain in full (rest from reference TRBV18 and TRBJ2-5): NAGVMQNPRHLVRRRGQEARLRCSPMKGHSHVYWYRQLPEEGLKFMVYLQKENIIDESGMPKERFSAEFPKEGPSILRIQQVVRGDSAAYFCASSPGQQETQYFGPGTRLLVL.

The chain carries TRBV3-1 and TRBJ2-5, with a possible D match to TRBD1 (5 bases). Deletions cut 2 bases from V and 7 bases from J, with 11 bases between. This CDR3 is built from 13 residues. Germline CDR1 and CDR2: LGHDT and YNNKEL (reference sequence). CDR3 residues: CASSQTDQGTQYF. Written as DNA, the CDR3 is TGTGCCAGCAGCCAAACCGACCAGGGGACCCAGTACTTC.

This clonotype has more than one count but fewer than ten. This chain links TRBV12-3 or TRBV12-4 with TRBJ2-6; D gene ambiguous. This CDR3 is 17 amino acids long. Trimming shortened V by 5 bases and J by 0 bases, and 14 bases separated the two germline ends. The CDR3 protein is CASSPPQVYSGANVLTF. CDR3 nucleotide sequence: TGTGCCAGCAGTCCCCCGCAGGTGTACTCTGGGGCCAACGTCCTGACTTTC.

A few counts support this clonotype. The genes are TRBV13 and TRBJ1-2; D call uncertain. Germline V lookup: CDR1 PRHDT, CDR2 FYEKMQ (reference sequence). The CDR3 spans 14 residues. V lost 0 bases and J 2 bases, leaving 7 bases between the germline ends. The CDR3 DNA reads TGTGCCAGCAGCTTAGGGTTGGACAACTATGGCTACACCTTC. Translated, it gives CASSLGLDNYGYTF.

This clonotype came up many times. The chain uses TRBV12-3 or TRBV12-4 and TRBJ2-7, with 8 bases matching TRBD2. CDR3 length: 14 residues. The trim removed 3 bases at V and 2 bases at J, leaving 3 bases unmatched. The CDR3 reads CASSFSAGAYEQYF. CDR3 nucleotide sequence: TGTGCCAGCAGTTTCTCAGCGGGGGCCTACGAGCAGTACTTC.

This clonotype was seen many times. The chain has TRBV12-3 or TRBV12-4 and TRBJ2-1, with TRBD2 as a possible D gene (6 bases). V lost 3 bases, J lost 7 bases, and 10 bases lay in between. CDR3 length equals 13 residues. The CDR3 DNA reads TGTGCCAGCAGTTTGGCGGGGCTTAATGAGCAGTTCTTC. This sequence encodes CASSLAGLNEQFF.

The chain recombines TRBV5-1 with TRBJ1-2; no clear D gene. Trimming removed 3 bases from V and 2 bases from J, with 14 bases in between. The V gene's germline CDR1 is SGHRS and CDR2 YFSETQ. CDR3 size: 15 residues. The CDR3 bases are TGCGCCAGCAGCTCGGATGGCGATCCAAACTATGGCTACACCTTC. This encodes CASSSDGDPNYGYTF.

Ten or more counts support this clonotype. The chain recombines TRBV12-3 or TRBV12-4 with TRBJ2-3; D is undetermined. This CDR3 is built from 17 residues. V lost 1 base and J lost 5, with 19 bases in between. DNA for the CDR3: TGTGCCAGCAGTTTAGGTTCGACATCCCGTCCGATAGATACGCAGTATTTT. This gives the protein CASSLGSTSRPIDTQYF.

This clonotype appeared a few times. The CDR3 DNA reads TGTGCCAGCAGCAAGACTAGCCCTCCGTCGGGAGATACGCAGTATTTT. This translates into CASSKTSPPSGDTQYF. V and J are TRBV11-2 and TRBJ2-3; TRBD2 matches at 7 bases. Germline V lookup: CDR1 SGHAT, CDR2 FQNNGV. V shed 5 bases, J shed 5 bases, and the junction held 13 bases outside the gene matches. The CDR3 is 16 amino acids.

This clonotype has just a few counts. J is TRBJ2-1 and V is TRBV11-2; no reliable D call. Trimming pared 1 base from V and 6 bases from J, leaving 10 bases between. This CDR3 region has 14 residues. Germline values: CDR1 SGHAT, CDR2 FQNNGV. The CDR3 protein is CASSLATLSNEQFF. The CDR3 nucleotides read TGTGCCAGCAGCTTAGCGACCTTAAGCAATGAGCAGTTCTTC.

The chain uses TRBV12-3 or TRBV12-4 and TRBJ2-7; TRBD1 is a possible D gene (6 bases). There are 17 residues in the CDR3. Between the trimmed V and J ends, which lost 6 bases and 2 bases, there was a span of 23 bases. DNA of the CDR3: TGTGCCAGCAGAAGGGGTCGGAGGACAGATGTAACCTACGAGCAGTACTTC. Its translation is CASRRGRRTDVTYEQYF.

This clonotype was seen a few times. CDR3 region: CASSDMEGQPQHF. CDR3 sequence (DNA): TGTGCCAGCAGCGACATGGAGGGTCAGCCCCAGCATTTT. This chain uses TRBV7-9 with TRBJ1-5; the D is unclear. The CDR3 extends over 13 amino acids. V shed 5 bases and J shed 6 bases, with 11 bases lying between them. From germline, CDR1 is SEHNR and CDR2 FQNEAQ (reference sequence).

Only one count was recorded for this clonotype. The J gene is TRBJ2-7, the V gene TRBV28; 11 nucleotides align to TRBD2. Germline trimming cut 5 bases from V and 2 bases from J; bases unmatched to any gene: 8. The CDR3 is 16 amino acids. Germline loops: CDR1 MDHEN, CDR2 SYDVKM. CDR3 amino acids: CASSRWTSGPTYEQYF. CDR3 coding DNA: TGTGCCAGCAGTAGATGGACTAGCGGGCCGACCTACGAGCAGTACTTC.

This clonotype was found many times. The chain joins TRBV6-5 to TRBJ1-3; TRBD1 agrees at 8 bases. Germline V gene lookup returns CDR1 MNHEY and CDR2 SVGAGI. J gave up 0 bases and V 6 bases, and 13 bases lay outside the gene matches. This CDR3 is 18 amino acids long. In nucleotides, the CDR3 is TGTGCCAGCAGCTTAACCAGTCCAGGGGGCAGCTCTGGAAACACCATATATTTT. It translates to CASSLTSPGGSSGNTIYF.

The chain is built from TRBV16 and TRBJ2-7, with 10 bases aligning to TRBD1. Germline assignment: CDR1 KGHSY and CDR2 FQNENV. The J segment lost 10 bases and the V segment lost 4 bases, leaving 13 bases of the junction unmatched. The CDR3 is 15 amino acids. CDR3 bases: TGTGCCAGCAGCCCCAGGATGGGGACAGGGGTCCCTCAGTACTTC. Protein: CASSPRMGTGVPQYF.

This clonotype was observed a few times. This chain joins TRBV5-1 and TRBJ2-3; 11 bases are shared with TRBD2. V lost 4 bases to trimming and J lost 2 bases; unmatched junction nucleotides: 6. The CDR3 has 16 amino acids. Germline CDR1 and CDR2: SGHRS and YFSETQ. The CDR3 here is CASSTLAGADTDTQYF. The CDR3 DNA sequence: TGCGCCAGCAGCACACTAGCGGGGGCCGACACAGATACGCAGTATTTT.

This clonotype was observed a handful of times. J is TRBJ2-4 and V is TRBV19; D unclear. The V end lost 7 bases, the J end lost 8 bases, and 15 bases lay between the germline ends. The length of the CDR3 is 13 residues. Looked up from germline, CDR1 is LNHDA and CDR2 is SQIVND (reference sequence). CDR3 sequence (DNA): TGTGCCAGTACCCCAGGTTGGACGGACATTCAGTACTTC. It is translated as CASTPGWTDIQYF.

This chain links TRBV14 with TRBJ2-3; D is possibly TRBD1 or TRBD2 (5 bases each). The CDR3 length is 16 residues. Trimming stripped 3 bases from V and 6 bases from J, with 19 bases between. Germline values: CDR1 SGHDN, CDR2 FVKESK. CDR3 sequence (DNA): TGTGCCAGCAGCCACTATTCGGGACGGGAAAGCGATACGCAGTATTTT. Translating gives CASSHYSGRESDTQYF.

This clonotype was seen a few times. The chain carries TRBV6-2 or TRBV6-3 and TRBJ2-2; 9 bases are a match to TRBD1. The CDR3 length is 16 residues. CDR1 and CDR2 (germline): MNHEY, SVGEGT. Germline trimming cut 3 bases from V and 9 bases from J; bases unmatched to any gene: 11. The CDR3 region is CASSYSGTGSGRELFF. The CDR3 region has the DNA TGTGCCAGCAGTTATTCCGGGACAGGGTCCGGCAGGGAGCTGTTTTTT.

This clonotype was recorded at least ten times. CDR3 sequence reads: CASSYRSLAGNNEQFF. CDR3 coding DNA: TGTGCCAGCAGTTACCGCTCCCTAGCGGGAAACAATGAGCAGTTCTTC. The chain combines TRBV6-2 or TRBV6-3 with TRBJ2-1; 9 nucleotides agree with TRBD2. The V gene's germline CDR1 is MNHEY and CDR2 SVGEGT. This CDR3 contains 16 residues. Unmatched junction bases numbered 7, after V lost 2 bases and J lost 5 bases.